The text below deals with one T cell receptor beta chain. Its specificity is not known. This entry comes from a study of shared clonotypes between healthy human individuals. Study-level points and caveats: Investigators collected only blood, and repertoires in tissues likely differ.

Clones were sequenced by immunoSEQ multiplex PCR, and TCRdb holds only the in-frame ones, with some missing. Of 2,500,000 or so clones in the sample, around 92% are singletons; the top ten hold approximately 0.41%. Germline lookup yields CDR1 WSHSY and CDR2 SAAADI. There are 12 residues in the CDR3. V dropped 11 bases and J dropped 6 bases, with 17 bases sitting between them. The sequencing input was naive CD4+ T cells from PBMCs. Stated subset: CD45RA+ positively selected. V and J are TRBV10-2 and TRBJ2-7; D may correspond to TRBD1 or TRBD2 (5 bases each). This sequence originates from a man aged 18-30 years in good health. Some clones in this sample may be carry-over from other donors' samples. CDR3 nucleotides: TGCGCCTCCCTGAGGGGAGTCGGCGAGCAGTACTTC. Encoded protein: CASLRGVGEQYF.